These T cell receptor beta chains were read from a single sample in a study of T cell responses to AZD1222 COVID-19 vaccine. Sequencing used immunoSEQ multiplex PCR; TCRdb keeps in-frame clones, though not all of them. The sample has about 120,000 clones, 70% to 85% seen once; the top ten hold around 6.2%. The source was peripheral blood, collected on day 0 of AZD1222 vaccination. Source of these receptors: an adult in good health. CDR3s include the opening cysteine and the closing phenylalanine or tryptophan. The order of the fields is clone size, D gene, J gene, V gene, CDR3 protein, CDR3 DNA. D genes are given only for firm matches. Expanded clones get a size class; other rows say once, few or many, or leave the size out.

many	.	TRBJ1-2	TRBV2	CASSEAGRESGGYTF	TGTGCCAGCAGTGAAGCGGGTAGGGAGTCCGGTGGCTACACCTTC
.	.	TRBJ2-7	TRBV2	CASRGDGTYEQYF	TGTGCCAGCAGGGGGGACGGGACCTACGAGCAGTACTTC
.	TRBD2	TRBJ2-7	TRBV9	CASSASGLAGVEQYF	TGTGCCAGCAGCGCATCGGGACTAGCGGGGGTCGAGCAGTACTTC
.	TRBD2	TRBJ2-1	TRBV29-1	CSVATSGVHNEQFF	TGCAGCGTTGCTACTAGCGGGGTTCACAATGAGCAGTTCTTC
.	TRBD2	TRBJ2-3	TRBV5-1	CASSLAPAAGGTDTQYF	TGCGCCAGCAGCTTGGCCCCGGCAGCGGGGGGTACAGATACGCAGTATTTT
.	.	TRBJ1-6	TRBV5-1	CASSFGGSSYNSPLHF	TGCGCCAGCAGCTTCGGTGGAAGCTCCTATAATTCACCCCTCCACTTT
.	TRBD1	TRBJ1-1	TRBV19	CASSIDLIGTGVNTEAFF	TGTGCCAGTAGTATAGATCTAATCGGGACAGGGGTGAACACTGAAGCTTTCTTT
once	TRBD1	TRBJ2-2	TRBV6-2/TRBV6-3	CASSPRGRDRANTGELFF	TGTGCCAGCAGTCCCCGTGGGCGGGACAGGGCGAACACCGGGGAGCTGTTTTTT
once	.	TRBJ2-1	TRBV4-1	CASSQEVYNEQFF	TGCGCCAGCAGCCAAGAGGTGTACAATGAGCAGTTCTTC
.	.	TRBJ2-7	TRBV21-1	CASSNRSSYEQYF	TGTGCCAGCAGCAACCGGAGCTCCTACGAGCAGTACTTC
.	TRBD2	TRBJ2-7	TRBV7-9	CASSLKSGTKGYEQYF	TGTGCCAGCAGCCTCAAATCCGGGACTAAAGGCTACGAGCAGTACTTC
.	.	TRBJ1-4	TRBV13	CASSLLSSTNEKLFF	TGTGCCAGCAGCTTATTGTCCTCAACTAATGAAAAACTGTTTTTT
.	.	TRBJ1-1	TRBV7-8	CASSLESGARGTEAFF	TGTGCCAGCAGCTTAGAATCCGGGGCCAGAGGTACTGAAGCTTTCTTT
few	.	TRBJ2-3	TRBV13	CASSLLRGASTDTQYF	TGTGCCAGCAGCTTACTTCGGGGGGCTAGCACAGATACGCAGTATTTT
.	TRBD1	TRBJ2-7	TRBV9	CASSVGDRGEQYF	TGTGCCAGCAGCGTAGGAGACAGGGGCGAGCAGTACTTC
.	TRBD1	TRBJ1-2	TRBV10-3	CAISMLRDRGLYGYTF	TGTGCCATCAGTATGCTGAGGGACAGGGGTCTCTATGGCTACACCTTC
.	TRBD1	TRBJ1-2	TRBV7-2	CASSPGQGDYGYTF	TGTGCCAGCAGCCCCGGACAGGGGGACTATGGCTACACCTTC
.	.	TRBJ1-1	TRBV6-4	CASSDGNMNTEAFF	TGTGCCAGCAGTGACGGAAATATGAACACTGAAGCTTTCTTT
once	.	TRBJ2-7	TRBV5-1	CASSLEGDLYEQYF	TGCGCCAGCAGCTTGGAGGGGGACCTCTACGAGCAGTACTTC
.	.	TRBJ2-7	TRBV20-1	CSATDNDEQYF	TGCAGTGCTACAGATAACGACGAGCAGTACTTC
.	TRBD2	TRBJ2-7	TRBV7-2	CASSGTSGGARFYEQYF	TGTGCCAGCAGCGGGACTAGCGGGGGGGCCCGTTTCTACGAGCAGTACTTC
.	TRBD2	TRBJ2-2	TRBV18	CASSPPSGTTNTGELFF	TGTGCCAGCTCACCACCCTCCGGGACTACGAACACCGGGGAGCTGTTTTTT
.	.	TRBJ1-1	TRBV6-5	CASSSGSLNTEAFF	TGTGCCAGCAGTAGTGGATCACTGAACACTGAAGCTTTCTTT
.	.	TRBJ1-1	TRBV5-1	CASSLERVGSTEAFF	TGCGCCAGCAGCTTGGAAAGGGTTGGAAGCACTGAAGCTTTCTTT
.	TRBD2	TRBJ2-1	TRBV13	CASSRLAGGLKGYEQFF	TGTGCCAGCAGCCGATTAGCGGGGGGGCTTAAAGGATATGAGCAGTTCTTC
.	.	TRBJ2-7	TRBV12-3/TRBV12-4	CASSFGRVYEQYF	TGTGCCAGCAGTTTTGGTAGGGTTTACGAGCAGTACTTC
once	TRBD2	TRBJ2-7	TRBV3-1/TRBV3-2	CASSQGLARYEQYF	TGTGCCAGCAGCCAAGGACTAGCCAGGTACGAGCAGTACTTC
.	.	TRBJ2-1	TRBV7-8	CASTRNREREQFF	TGTGCCAGCACCCGGAACAGGGAGAGGGAGCAGTTCTTC
.	TRBD1	TRBJ2-5	TRBV5-8	CASTFLGTGGQETQYF	TGTGCCAGCACCTTCTTGGGGACAGGGGGCCAAGAGACCCAGTACTTC
.	TRBD2	TRBJ2-1	TRBV6-2/TRBV6-3	CASSYSVLAASSYNEQFF	TGTGCCAGCAGTTACTCTGTACTAGCGGCAAGCTCCTACAATGAGCAGTTCTTC
.	TRBD1	TRBJ2-7	TRBV2	CASKRRDSSYEQYF	TGTGCCAGCAAGAGACGGGACAGCTCCTACGAGCAGTACTTC
.	.	TRBJ1-5	TRBV10-3	CAIRGGPQSNQPQHF	TGTGCCATCAGGGGCGGGCCACAGAGCAATCAGCCCCAGCATTTT
.	.	TRBJ1-1	TRBV2	CASRKSSGPTEAFF	TGTGCCAGCAGAAAATCCAGCGGTCCGACTGAAGCTTTCTTT
.	TRBD2	TRBJ2-1	TRBV11-2	CASSLLWTSGRGANEQFF	TGTGCCAGCAGTCTCCTTTGGACTAGCGGACGGGGGGCCAATGAGCAGTTCTTC
.	.	TRBJ1-5	TRBV16	CASSQTLNQPQHF	TGTGCCAGCAGCCAAACCCTAAATCAGCCCCAGCATTTT
.	TRBD1	TRBJ2-3	TRBV5-1	CASSLNPRGSSTDTQYF	TGCGCCAGCAGCTTAAACCCCAGGGGGTCTAGCACAGATACGCAGTATTTT
.	.	TRBJ2-7	TRBV2	CASSEDRKGPYEQYF	TGTGCCAGCAGCGAGGACAGAAAGGGCCCCTACGAGCAGTACTTC
.	.	TRBJ1-5	TRBV6-5	CASTRDFSNQPQHF	TGTGCCAGCACTCGGGATTTCAGCAATCAGCCCCAGCATTTT
medium-sized	TRBD1	TRBJ1-1	TRBV2	CASIRDRGRTEAFF	TGTGCCAGCATCCGGGACAGGGGGCGAACTGAAGCTTTCTTT
.	TRBD1	TRBJ1-2	TRBV15	CATSITGTGDGYTF	TGTGCCACCAGCATAACCGGGACAGGGGATGGCTACACCTTC
.	.	TRBJ2-7	TRBV30	CAWSEDSRSYEQYF	TGTGCCTGGAGTGAAGACAGTCGCTCCTACGAGCAGTACTTC
.	.	TRBJ1-1	TRBV11-3	CASSLSENTEAFF	TGTGCCAGCAGCTTAAGTGAGAACACTGAAGCTTTCTTT
.	TRBD2	TRBJ2-7	TRBV28	CASSSGGEGAYEQYF	TGTGCCAGCAGTTCCGGGGGGGAGGGCGCCTACGAGCAGTACTTC
few	.	TRBJ1-1	TRBV6-2/TRBV6-3	CASSYFSQGTEAFF	TGTGCCAGCAGTTACTTCTCCCAGGGCACTGAAGCTTTCTTT
.	.	TRBJ2-7	TRBV6-2/TRBV6-3	CASSYSGHRGSYEQYF	TGTGCCAGCAGTTACTCTGGCCACCGAGGATCCTACGAGCAGTACTTC
.	TRBD1	TRBJ2-5	TRBV5-1	CASSVSSDRGETQYF	TGCGCCAGCAGCGTTTCGTCGGACAGGGGAGAGACCCAGTACTTC
.	TRBD1	TRBJ1-1	TRBV3-1/TRBV3-2	CASSQAPGGRTEAFF	TGTGCCAGCAGCCAAGCCCCAGGGGGCAGGACTGAAGCTTTCTTT